A selection of T cell receptor beta chains follows, all from one sample in a study of CD8+ T cells in alopecia areata. Method: immunoSEQ multiplex PCR; TCRdb's copy keeps in-frame clones and lacks some. The sample consists of over 150,000 clones, 50% to 60% of them appearing once. Sequencing was performed on CD4+ T cells sorted from blood, taken at week 4, from a patient treated with tofacitinib. The receptors here all came from a human donor with alopecia areata. Each CDR3 is given with its conserved first and last residue. Fields, in order: V gene, J gene, clone size, D gene, CDR3 DNA, CDR3 protein. A D gene is named only where the DNA matches it firmly. Some rows mark clone size as missing; the rest say once, few, many or name a class of expanded clone.

v_call: TRBV6-5; j_call: TRBJ2-1; clone_size: -; d_call: TRBD1; cdr3_nt: TGTGCCAGCAACAGGGACAGAGCCTTTAAAGAGCAGTTCTTC; cdr3_aa: CASNRDRAFKEQFF
v_call: TRBV30; j_call: TRBJ2-2; clone_size: -; d_call: TRBD2; cdr3_nt: TGTGCCTGGAGTGGGAACCTCGTGGGGACTAGCGGGAGGGCCAGGACCGGGGAGCTGTTTTTT; cdr3_aa: CAWSGNLVGTSGRARTGELFF
v_call: TRBV29-1; j_call: TRBJ1-1; clone_size: -; d_call: -; cdr3_nt: TGCAGCGGGCTTTTCGCGGGGGGGCCTATGAACACTGAAGCTTTCTTT; cdr3_aa: CSGLFAGGPMNTEAFF
v_call: TRBV5-1; j_call: TRBJ1-1; clone_size: -; d_call: -; cdr3_nt: TGCGCCAGCAGCTGGGGGTTGACGGACAGAACGCAAGCTTTCTTT; cdr3_aa: CASSWGLTDRTQAFF
v_call: TRBV5-6; j_call: TRBJ2-7; clone_size: -; d_call: -; cdr3_nt: TGTGCCAGCAGTGAGAGTCGGTGGCCCTACGAGCAGTACTTC; cdr3_aa: CASSESRWPYEQYF
v_call: TRBV29-1; j_call: TRBJ2-7; clone_size: once; d_call: -; cdr3_nt: TGCAGCGTGGTCCCCGGGACAAGCTCCTACGAGCAGTACTTC; cdr3_aa: CSVVPGTSSYEQYF
v_call: TRBV28; j_call: TRBJ2-5; clone_size: -; d_call: -; cdr3_nt: TGTGCCAGCAGGTTGACTAGTCGCGGCCGGACCCAGTACTTC; cdr3_aa: CASRLTSRGRTQYF
v_call: TRBV6-5; j_call: TRBJ2-1; clone_size: -; d_call: TRBD2; cdr3_nt: TGTGCCAGCAGTTTAGGACTAGCGGGAGACCACAATGAGCAGTTCTTC; cdr3_aa: CASSLGLAGDHNEQFF
v_call: TRBV7-3; j_call: TRBJ2-2; clone_size: -; d_call: TRBD1; cdr3_nt: TGTGCCAGCAGCCCCCGGGGACAGGGGTCGTCCGGGGAGCTGTTTTTT; cdr3_aa: CASSPRGQGSSGELFF
v_call: TRBV30; j_call: TRBJ2-1; clone_size: -; d_call: -; cdr3_nt: TGTGCCTGTACCCTGGGTTTAGCAGCCAATGAGCAGTTCTTC; cdr3_aa: CACTLGLAANEQFF
v_call: TRBV2; j_call: TRBJ2-7; clone_size: -; d_call: -; cdr3_nt: TGTGCCAGCAGCCAAAGGACTTCCTCCCAGTACTTC; cdr3_aa: CASSQRTSSQYF
v_call: TRBV23-1; j_call: TRBJ2-5; clone_size: -; d_call: -; cdr3_nt: TGCGCCAGCATACCCGGCCAGGAGACCCAAGAGACCCAGTACTTC; cdr3_aa: CASIPGQETQETQYF
v_call: TRBV29-1; j_call: TRBJ2-3; clone_size: -; d_call: -; cdr3_nt: TGCAGCGTGGACTCGACAGATACGCAGTATTTT; cdr3_aa: CSVDSTDTQYF
v_call: TRBV10-3; j_call: TRBJ2-2; clone_size: once; d_call: -; cdr3_nt: TGTGCCATCAGTGCCTCTAGGGACACCGGGGAGCTGTTTTTT; cdr3_aa: CAISASRDTGELFF
v_call: TRBV5-1; j_call: TRBJ2-2; clone_size: -; d_call: TRBD1; cdr3_nt: TGCGCCAGCACCTACGACAGGGAGACCACCGGGGAGCTGTTTTTT; cdr3_aa: CASTYDRETTGELFF
v_call: TRBV19; j_call: TRBJ2-2; clone_size: -; d_call: -; cdr3_nt: TGTGCCAGTCAGGGAAGGACCGGGGAGCTGTTTTTT; cdr3_aa: CASQGRTGELFF
v_call: TRBV28; j_call: TRBJ2-5; clone_size: -; d_call: -; cdr3_nt: TGTGCCAGCAGTTTAAGGAGGGGCTTTGAGACCCAGTACTTC; cdr3_aa: CASSLRRGFETQYF
v_call: TRBV2; j_call: TRBJ2-3; clone_size: -; d_call: TRBD2; cdr3_nt: TGTGCCAGCAGGGCTACCGGGGAGCGGGGGCGACCCTTCACAGATACGCAGTATTTT; cdr3_aa: CASRATGERGRPFTDTQYF
v_call: TRBV29-1; j_call: TRBJ1-2; clone_size: -; d_call: TRBD1; cdr3_nt: TGCAGCGTAGGGGGCAATTATGGCTACACCTTC; cdr3_aa: CSVGGNYGYTF
v_call: TRBV7-2; j_call: TRBJ2-7; clone_size: many; d_call: -; cdr3_nt: TGTGCCAGCAGCTCCTCCGGGACAAATCCCCACGAGCAGTACTTC; cdr3_aa: CASSSSGTNPHEQYF
v_call: TRBV5-1; j_call: TRBJ2-1; clone_size: -; d_call: -; cdr3_nt: TGCGCCAGCAGCCCCGACCTCCCCAATGAGCAGTTCTTC; cdr3_aa: CASSPDLPNEQFF
v_call: TRBV6-5; j_call: TRBJ1-1; clone_size: -; d_call: -; cdr3_nt: TGTGCCAGCAGTTACTCCACGGTGGGGGGGGAAGCTTTCTTT; cdr3_aa: CASSYSTVGGEAFF
v_call: TRBV7-3; j_call: TRBJ2-7; clone_size: -; d_call: -; cdr3_nt: TGTGCCAGCAGCTTATTCCCAGGAAGCTCCTACGAGCAGTACTTC; cdr3_aa: CASSLFPGSSYEQYF
v_call: TRBV7-2; j_call: TRBJ2-5; clone_size: -; d_call: -; cdr3_nt: TGTGCCAGCAGCTCCCTAGAGACCCAGTACTTC; cdr3_aa: CASSSLETQYF
v_call: TRBV5-4; j_call: TRBJ2-1; clone_size: -; d_call: -; cdr3_nt: TGTGCCAGCAGCCTTACACAGAACTCCTACAATGAGCAGTTCTTC; cdr3_aa: CASSLTQNSYNEQFF
v_call: TRBV29-1; j_call: TRBJ2-1; clone_size: once; d_call: -; cdr3_nt: TGCAGCGTCGCAATTGGGGGGTCATACAATGAGCAGTTCTTC; cdr3_aa: CSVAIGGSYNEQFF
v_call: TRBV5-6; j_call: TRBJ2-7; clone_size: -; d_call: TRBD2; cdr3_nt: TGTGCCAGCAGCCTCCGACTAGCGGGACACGAGCAGTACTTC; cdr3_aa: CASSLRLAGHEQYF
v_call: TRBV5-1; j_call: TRBJ1-1; clone_size: once; d_call: -; cdr3_nt: TGCGCCAGCAGCTTTTATTCCAGGGTAACTGAAGCTTTCTTT; cdr3_aa: CASSFYSRVTEAFF
v_call: TRBV12-2; j_call: TRBJ2-7; clone_size: -; d_call: -; cdr3_nt: TGTGCAAGTCGCTTATACCAGCGGGAGGTGAACGAGCAGTACTTC; cdr3_aa: CASRLYQREVNEQYF
v_call: TRBV9; j_call: TRBJ2-3; clone_size: -; d_call: -; cdr3_nt: TGTGCCAGCAGCGTAGTAGAGGATACGCAGTATTTT; cdr3_aa: CASSVVEDTQYF
v_call: TRBV29-1; j_call: TRBJ2-4; clone_size: few; d_call: -; cdr3_nt: TGCAGCGTTGATGGCGGACTCGGAAACATTCAGTACTTC; cdr3_aa: CSVDGGLGNIQYF
v_call: TRBV29-1; j_call: TRBJ2-6; clone_size: -; d_call: -; cdr3_nt: TGCAGCGTATCAGTCTCTGGGGCCAACGTCCTGACTTTC; cdr3_aa: CSVSVSGANVLTF
v_call: TRBV29-1; j_call: TRBJ2-2; clone_size: -; d_call: -; cdr3_nt: TGCAGCGTTGGGTGGGGCAACACCGGGGAGCTGTTTTTT; cdr3_aa: CSVGWGNTGELFF
v_call: TRBV28; j_call: TRBJ2-7; clone_size: few; d_call: -; cdr3_nt: TGTGCCGCGGACAGCGGTGGCGAGCAGTACTTC; cdr3_aa: CAADSGGEQYF
v_call: TRBV29-1; j_call: TRBJ1-4; clone_size: -; d_call: -; cdr3_nt: TGCAGCGTGGGAGCTGCAGAAAAACTGTTTTTT; cdr3_aa: CSVGAAEKLFF
v_call: TRBV7-9; j_call: TRBJ1-1; clone_size: -; d_call: -; cdr3_nt: TGTGCCAGCAGCCCGGGGCAGGGGTGGGCTGAAGCTTTCTTT; cdr3_aa: CASSPGQGWAEAFF
v_call: TRBV7-2; j_call: TRBJ2-3; clone_size: -; d_call: TRBD2; cdr3_nt: TGTGCCAGCAGCCCAGGATATAGCGGGAGGACAGATACGCAGTATTTT; cdr3_aa: CASSPGYSGRTDTQYF